This is a list of T cell receptor beta chains from one sample in a study of cytomegalovirus exposure and HLA in healthy donors. TCRdb keeps only in-frame clones here, not all; method: immunoSEQ multiplex PCR. The top ten hold roughly 1.8% of the sample, which has around 120,000 clones, approximately 85% seen once. The source material was PBMCs. These receptors were collected from a boy younger than 18 in good health and CMV-seronegative. Each CDR3 is given without its conserved first and last residue.

TRBV7-9	14	TRBJ2-2	ASSFAGTGYTGELF
TRBV5-1	14	TRBJ2-3	ASSPGTSGSTDTQY
TRBV4-3	13	TRBJ2-7	ASSQRPSSSYEQY
TRBV2	12	TRBJ1-1	ASTTEGVDTEAF
TRBV6-5	12	TRBJ2-3	ASSLRQFLDTQY
TRBV5-4	12	TRBJ2-1	ASSHQQGSSEQF
TRBV4-1	15	TRBJ2-7	ASSQDPGTSGTYEQY
TRBV27	13	TRBJ2-7	ASSLILTGAEEQY
TRBV30	13	TRBJ2-5	AWRETVLSEETQY
TRBV29-1	13	TRBJ2-1	SVVTSGRAVEEQF
TRBV18	15	TRBJ1-1	ASSPPGQGVTNTEAF
TRBV7-3	14	TRBJ2-7	ASSLSSGTGYNEQY
TRBV7-3	12	TRBJ2-1	ASSISGPYNEQF
TRBV27	14	TRBJ2-1	ASSWSTGDGYNEQF
TRBV9	13	TRBJ1-1	ASSPSNSPNTEAF
TRBV19	14	TRBJ2-3	ATQPGTSDVGDTQY
TRBV9	12	TRBJ2-7	ASNSGQEAYEQY
TRBV19	13	TRBJ2-3	ASSKGQGAKDTQY
TRBV6-6	13	TRBJ1-5	ASSRDSTWDQPQH
TRBV5-5	11	TRBJ1-2	ASSLDMNYGYT
TRBV4-1	14	TRBJ2-1	ASSQEGRLATGEQF
TRBV10-3	15	TRBJ2-3	AISGTSGGTSTDTQY
TRBV4-1	14	TRBJ2-5	ASSRLAGESGETQY
TRBV5-6	17	TRBJ2-3	ASSLGLFWDTLFPDTQY
TRBV6-1	11	TRBJ1-2	ASSEAGYYGYT
TRBV15	13	TRBJ2-3	ATSRQDRSTDTQY
TRBV19	11	TRBJ1-6	ASSMGQRTPLH
TRBV13	10	TRBJ2-5	ATSQGWETQY
TRBV4-3	13	TRBJ1-4	ASSQEGVRREKLF
TRBV7-9	15	TRBJ1-3	ASSLARRQGVGNTIY
TRBV5-1	14	TRBJ1-2	ASRNDGFQANYGYT